Following are 13 T cell receptor beta chains from one sample sequenced in a study of CD8+ T cells in alopecia areata. Extraction and reverse transcription of RNA yielded cDNA as the sequencing template. Only in-frame clones appear in the TCRdb table, and some are missing; sequencing was by immunoSEQ multiplex PCR. This table has 75,000 to 100,000 clones, around 45% appearing once. The sequenced sample was CD4+ T cells sorted from blood. The receptor source for this set is a human donor with alopecia areata.

This clone was seen a handful of times. The chain links TRBV5-1 to TRBJ2-5, with 10 bases that match TRBD2. The J segment lost 4 bases and the V segment lost 3 bases, leaving 3 bases of the junction unmatched. Germline V lookup: CDR1 SGHRS, CDR2 YFSETQ. The CDR3 covers 14 residues. The CDR3 here is CASSSSGRRETQYF. CDR3 coding DNA: TGCGCCAGCAGCTCTAGCGGGAGAAGAGAGACCCAGTACTTC.

This clone was observed a few times. For the CDR3, the DNA is TGTGCCACCAGCATCAGCGGGAGGCTTTCCTACAATGAGCAGTTCTTC. It specifies CATSISGRLSYNEQFF. The chain employs TRBV15 and TRBJ2-1, with 9 bases identical to TRBD2. There are 16 residues in the CDR3. The V and J ends lost 4 bases and 1 base, in that order; junction bases with no gene match: 5. CDR1 and CDR2 from the germline V gene are LNHNV and YYDKDF (reference sequence). The full variable domain, completed using reference TRBV15 and TRBJ2-1, is DAMVIQNPRYQVTQFGKPVTLSCSQTLNHNVMYWYQQKSSQAPKLLFHYYDKDFNNEADTPDNFQSRRPNTSFCFLDIRSPGLGDTAMYLCATSISGRLSYNEQFFGPGTRLTVL.

The chain couples TRBV5-1 to TRBJ1-5; perhaps TRBD1 as D (5 bases). Germline V gene data show CDR1 as SGHRS and CDR2 as YFSETQ. V lost 4 bases and J 0 bases, leaving 8 bases between the germline ends. CDR3 size: 14 residues. DNA for the CDR3: TGCGCCAGCAGCAACGGGGCTAGCAATCAGCCCCAGCATTTT. This encodes CASSNGASNQPQHF.

The chain combines TRBV19 with TRBJ2-7; TRBD2 agrees at 8 bases. Trimming took 3 bases from V and 3 from J; bases not matched to a gene: 7. This CDR3 has 15 amino acids. CDR1 LNHDA and CDR2 SQIVND come from the germline V gene (reference sequence). CDR3 coding DNA: TGTGCCAGTAGTATCTCACGTCTAGCGGGCTACGAGCAGTACTTC. Translated: CASSISRLAGYEQYF.

The chain combines TRBV6-6 with TRBJ2-5; 7 positions match TRBD2. Matching the DNA end better, TRBJ2-7 makes the J call doubtful. This CDR3 contains 12 residues. Per the germline V gene, CDR1 is MNHNY and CDR2 is SVGAGI (reference sequence). The CDR3 DNA is TGTGCCAGCAGTTTCACTAGCGTCGAGCAGTACTTC. Encoded protein: CASSFTSVEQYF.

This chain uses TRBV30 with TRBJ1-6; 7 nucleotides align to TRBD1. Germline V gene sequence: CDR1 GTSNPN, CDR2 SVGIG (reference sequence). The V and J ends lost 0 bases and 7 bases, in that order; junction bases with no gene match: 9. This CDR3 comprises 16 residues. The CDR3 loop is CAWSVFDRALNSPLHF. The CDR3 nucleotides are TGTGCCTGGAGTGTGTTCGACAGGGCTCTAAATTCACCCCTCCACTTT.

The chain combines TRBV29-1 with TRBJ2-5, with 7 bases that match TRBD2. The CDR3 contains 11 residues. J gave up 4 bases and V 8 bases, and 4 bases lay outside the gene matches. Germline CDR1 SQVTM, CDR2 ANQGSEA. CDR3 bases: TGCAGCTGCTCGGGAGGAGAGACCCAGTACTTC. Translated: CSCSGGETQYF.

This clone was observed a handful of times. The rearrangement uses TRBV9 and TRBJ1-6, with a weak D call TRBD1 (5 bases). V lost 1 base and J lost 5, with 13 bases in between. The CDR3 contains 16 residues. Germline CDR1 is SGDLS and CDR2 is YYNGEE. CDR3 residues: CASSVMSEGNNSPLHF. CDR3 DNA sequence: TGTGCCAGCAGCGTAATGTCCGAGGGGAATAATTCACCCCTCCACTTT.

This clone was seen a handful of times. The rearrangement uses TRBV29-1 and TRBJ2-1, with 10 bases identical to TRBD2. The junction had 6 bases not matched to a gene; V was cut back by 4 bases and J by 0 bases. The germline gives CDR1 SQVTM, CDR2 ANQGSEA. The CDR3 is 16 residues long. CDR3 sequence reads: CSVGLAGAFSYNEQFF. In DNA form, the CDR3 reads TGCAGCGTTGGGCTAGCGGGAGCGTTCTCCTACAATGAGCAGTTCTTC.

This clone was counted only a few times. Written as DNA, the CDR3 is TGTGCCAGCAGCTCGCCGACTAGCGGGAGGGCACGGGAGCAGTTCTTC. Residues: CASSSPTSGRAREQFF. J is TRBJ2-1 and V is TRBV7-9, with TRBD2 matching 14 bases. The CDR3 is 16 residues long. V lost 4 bases, J lost 10 bases, and 9 bases stayed unmatched. Germline values: CDR1 SEHNR, CDR2 FQNEAQ (reference sequence).

CDR3 amino acids: CASSLRTVDGYTF. CDR3 in DNA: TGTGCCAGCAGCCTTCGGACAGTGGACGGCTACACCTTC. The chain joins TRBV7-6 to TRBJ1-2, with D possibly matching TRBD1 (6 bases). Germline lookup yields CDR1 SGHVS and CDR2 FNYEAQ. V lost 5 bases and J 8 bases, leaving 15 bases between the germline ends. This CDR3 comprises 13 residues.

J is TRBJ2-7 and V is TRBV4-3; TRBD1 might be the D (5 bases). V was trimmed by 0 bases and J by 5 bases, leaving 17 bases between them. Per the germline V gene, CDR1 is LGHNA and CDR2 is YSLEER. CDR3 size: 16 residues. The CDR3 sequence: CASSQEAGLYYNEQYF. The CDR3 DNA reads TGCGCCAGCAGCCAAGAGGCAGGGCTGTACTATAACGAGCAGTACTTC.

The chain couples TRBV7-2 to TRBJ1-1; D is ambiguous. Germline loops: CDR1 SGHTA, CDR2 FQGNSA. V lost 3 bases and J lost 1, with 6 bases in between. This CDR3 comprises 13 residues. The CDR3 DNA reads as TGTGCCAGCAGCTTGAGGGCGAACACTGAAGCTTTCTTT. This sequence encodes CASSLRANTEAFF.